A selection of T cell receptor beta chains follows, all from one sample in a study of STAT5B mutations in CD4+ large granular lymphocyte leukemia. The repertoire was sequenced with immunoSEQ multiplex PCR; TCRdb's copy has only in-frame clones and lacks some. In the table there are approximately 24,000 clones, 78% of which are singletons. Sequenced: CD4+ T cells from blood buffy coats. The receptors derive from a human donor in good health. CDR3s include the opening cysteine and the closing phenylalanine or tryptophan. A D gene is named only where the DNA matches it firmly. Clone size appears in some rows only: once, few, many, or a class for an expanded clone.

clone_size,v_call,cdr3_length,d_call,j_call,cdr3_nt,cdr3_aa
-,TRBV4-3,17,TRBD2,TRBJ2-7,TGCGCCAGCAGCCAAGATCTAGGGACTAGCGGAACCTACGAGCAGTACTTC,CASSQDLGTSGTYEQYF
-,TRBV29-1,14,-,TRBJ2-3,TGCAGCGATGGGGGGGGCAAAGGGACAGATACGCAGTATTTT,CSDGGGKGTDTQYF
-,TRBV9,16,TRBD2,TRBJ2-5,TGTGCCAGCAGCGCTCGAGGGCTAGCGGTCCAAGAGACCCAGTACTTC,CASSARGLAVQETQYF
once,TRBV30,15,-,TRBJ2-1,TGTGCCTGGAGTGCCCTAAGCGGTTCCTACAATGAGCAGTTCTTC,CAWSALSGSYNEQFF
few,TRBV7-3,14,TRBD1,TRBJ2-2,TGTGCCAGCAGCAAGAACAGGGGCACCGGGGAGCTGTTTTTT,CASSKNRGTGELFF
-,TRBV28,16,-,TRBJ1-1,TGTGCCAGCAGTGCCCGCGGGGCAGGGTCGGGCACTGAAGCTTTCTTT,CASSARGAGSGTEAFF
-,TRBV18,14,TRBD2,TRBJ2-1,TGTGCCAGCTCACCGGGAGGGAGGGACAATGAGCAGTTCTTC,CASSPGGRDNEQFF
-,TRBV28,16,-,TRBJ1-2,TGTGCCAGCAGCCCCCGGGTGCGGGGACTCTTATATGGCTACACCTTC,CASSPRVRGLLYGYTF
-,TRBV14,11,-,TRBJ1-1,TGTGCCAGCACTGTGAACACTGAAGCTTTCTTT,CASTVNTEAFF
-,TRBV5-1,16,TRBD2,TRBJ2-3,TGCGCCAGCAGCCAAGGACTAGCCAGGGGCACAGATACGCAGTATTTT,CASSQGLARGTDTQYF
-,TRBV4-2,14,-,TRBJ2-3,TGTGCCAGCAGGCCGGGACTCCTCACAGATACGCAGTATTTT,CASRPGLLTDTQYF
-,TRBV2,16,TRBD1,TRBJ1-4,TGTGCCAGCAGTGGGACAGGGGGGTCTGCTAATGAAAAACTGTTTTTT,CASSGTGGSANEKLFF
-,TRBV5-8,14,-,TRBJ2-1,TGTGCCAGCAGCTTGGGACTTCACTACAATGAGCAGTTCTTC,CASSLGLHYNEQFF
once,TRBV19,15,-,TRBJ2-4,TGTGCCAGTAAGGGCCAAGTGGGGATAGGAGACATTCAGTACTTC,CASKGQVGIGDIQYF
-,TRBV12-2,13,-,TRBJ1-5,TGTGCAAGTCGCTTAGCCCGGGACGGGCCCCAGCATTTT,CASRLARDGPQHF
-,TRBV5-1,14,-,TRBJ1-1,TGCGCCAGCAGCTGGATGTTAGTGGGGACTGAAGCTTTCTTT,CASSWMLVGTEAFF
-,TRBV18,15,TRBD1,TRBJ2-7,TGTGCCAGCTCACAGCGGACAGGGGGCGCCCACGAGCAGTACTTC,CASSQRTGGAHEQYF
-,TRBV20-1,10,-,TRBJ2-5,TGCAGTGCTAGTTTAGAGACCCAGTACTTC,CSASLETQYF
-,TRBV23-1,16,-,TRBJ2-7,TGCGCCAGCAGTCAAACCCCTCAGGCTGGGTCCTACGAGCAGTACTTC,CASSQTPQAGSYEQYF
-,TRBV7-2,14,-,TRBJ1-5,TGTGCCAGCAGCTTCCGGGATAGCAATCAGCCCCAGCATTTT,CASSFRDSNQPQHF
-,TRBV27,14,-,TRBJ2-5,TGTGCCAGCAGTTTATCCCGACAGTACGGAGAGCAGTACTTC,CASSLSRQYGEQYF
-,TRBV6-6,16,-,TRBJ2-2,TGTGCCAGCAGTTACCTCCCGGGAAGGGACACCGGGGAGCTGTTTTTT,CASSYLPGRDTGELFF
-,TRBV28,13,-,TRBJ2-5,TGTGCCAGCCATTCCCCGGGGCGAGAGACCCAGTACTTC,CASHSPGRETQYF
-,TRBV5-1,14,-,TRBJ2-5,TGCGCCAGCAGCGCTTGGGGGGTTCAAGAGACCCAGTACTTC,CASSAWGVQETQYF
-,TRBV27,13,-,TRBJ1-1,TGTGCCAGCAGTTTCCGCGGGAGCACTGAAGCTTTCTTT,CASSFRGSTEAFF
-,TRBV4-1,15,-,TRBJ2-5,TGCGCCAGCAGCCAAGTCGGAGGGGTCCAAGAGACCCAGTACTTC,CASSQVGGVQETQYF
-,TRBV27,14,-,TRBJ2-3,TGTGCCAGCAGTCCGGGACTCACCACAGATACGCAGTATTTT,CASSPGLTTDTQYF
-,TRBV6-5,16,TRBD2,TRBJ2-5,TGCGCCAGCAGTTCCTGGACTAGCGGATCAAAAGAGACCCAGTACTTC,CASSSWTSGSKETQYF
-,TRBV4-3,16,TRBD2,TRBJ2-1,TGCGCCAGCAGCCAAGATGGGCTAGCGGGAGAAGAGGAGCAGTTCTTC,CASSQDGLAGEEEQFF
-,TRBV11-3,14,-,TRBJ2-2,TGTGCCAGCAGCTTAGGCGGGGACACCGGGGAGCTGTTTTTT,CASSLGGDTGELFF
-,TRBV7-2,17,TRBD1,TRBJ1-4,TGTGCCAGCAGCTTAAGGACAGGGAATGCAACTAATGAAAAACTGTTTTTT,CASSLRTGNATNEKLFF
-,TRBV11-1,16,TRBD1,TRBJ2-1,TGTGCCAGCAGCTACGACAGGGGAAATTTGTTCAATGAGCAGTTCTTC,CASSYDRGNLFNEQFF
-,TRBV29-1,11,-,TRBJ1-4,TGCAGCGTTGTTACAGGGAACGGTGTGTTTTTT,CSVVTGNGVFF
-,TRBV5-1,15,TRBD2,TRBJ2-5,TGCGCCAGCAGCCGGGGACTAGCGCGCCAAGAGACCCAGTACTTC,CASSRGLARQETQYF